Sequencing of this T cell receptor beta chain was carried out in a study of blood T cell repertoires in COVID-19. Authors' data handling: Amplification of reference gene primers was used by the study to estimate nucleated cell counts. Assay used: immunoSEQ multiplex PCR; TCRdb lists only in-frame clones, some missing. That table furnishes V, J and clone size, whereas the DNA furnished D and trimming. The sample carries fewer than 200,000 clones, 65% to 90% recorded once. Germline V gene lookup returns CDR1 KGHSH and CDR2 LQKENI. The V and J ends lost 0 bases and 5 bases respectively, with 8 bases between them. This CDR3 comprises 13 residues.

This rearrangement joins TRBV18 to TRBJ2-7; D is undetermined. The sequencing sample was made of peripheral blood. This clonotype was obtained from a human donor in a cohort sampled during active COVID-19. Written as DNA, the CDR3 is TGTGCCAGCTCACCACCCGTTTCCCACGAGCAGTACTTC. This gives the protein CASSPPVSHEQYF.